The clone carrying this T cell receptor (beta chain) was recorded a few times. The target antigen is unknown. The data are from a study of cytomegalovirus exposure and HLA in healthy donors. With 6 bases clipped from V and 5 bases from J, the junction kept 6 bases outside the gene matches. Germline CDR1 reads MNHEY; CDR2 reads SMNVEV (reference sequence). The CDR3 runs 14 residues. TCRdb's copy holds only in-frame clones and misses some; the assay was immunoSEQ multiplex PCR. The sample includes some 170,000 clones, approximately 87% of them seen just once. General observations from the study: Clusters of TCRs from the first cohort tended to co-occur in the approximately 130 validation repertoires (as a later analysis found).

Material for sequencing was PBMCs. This chain uses TRBV27 with TRBJ1-1; 10 nucleotides agree with TRBD1. This receptor was obtained from a woman aged 25-40 years in good health and CMV-seronegative. The CDR3 region is CASRRTGGGTEAFF. Written as DNA, the CDR3 is TGTGCCAGCAGGCGGACAGGGGGGGGAACTGAAGCTTTCTTT.